This TCR beta chain was profiled in a study of relationships among human T cell subsets (dated by TCRdb to about 2010). Broadly, across the study: Eight distinct blood T cell populations were sequenced: pan T, CD8 cytotoxic, regulatory, Th1, Th2, naive plus transitional, activated and memory cells.

Memory T cells were selected as CD45RA-RO+ cells with anti-CD45RO beads from the CD45RA-negative fraction. T cell subsets were isolated with Miltenyi superparamagnetic beads coated with subset-specific monoclonal antibodies. Peripheral blood was used as the source from which all T cell populations were isolated. Ficoll separation of whole blood yielded mononuclear cells, and anti-CD14 microbeads were then used to deplete the monocytes. Right after isolation, the cell populations were resuspended in RNAprotect reagent. The library was built by means of multiplex PCR. Sequencing used a 454 GS FLX. Semiquantitative ARM-PCR was used to amplify the TCR alpha and beta CDR3 regions from mRNA. In ARM-PCR, tagged nested gene-specific primers were used first, and exponential amplification was then carried out by communal superprimers. Before the second amplification round was performed on first-round PCR products, the nested primers were removed by exonuclease. The amplicons were sequenced on the 454 platform, which can rapidly sequence millions of DNA fragments without cloning bias. A read counted as effective if the read could be mapped to both V and J germline segments. In the authors' own workflow: IRmap was used to assign reads to germline V, D and J segments, relying on pyromap, a Smith-Waterman modification adapted to 454 sequencing errors. D-beta assignments were filtered using cutoffs set at the 99th percentile of alignment scores from simulated random sequences. CDR3 was defined as the amino acids between the conserved V-segment Y[YFLI]C motif and the J-segment [FW]GXGT motif. Repertoire diversity was estimated with a compound Poisson process model previously applied to large-scale EST data. A procedure for detecting cross-contamination was used to argue that the shared CDR3s did not come from sample contamination. Starting from the raw public reads, TCRdb applied fastp trimming at Q25, assembled clones with MiXCR and retained in-frame beta chains. Entries that share a CDR3 protein sequence are merged under the most common genes and DNA. The V and J calls here are based on TCRdb, not the publication. The sample has thousands of distinct CDR3 sequences on record, 50% to 60% of them singletons. The top ten clones comprise under 6.5% of the sample.

General study outcomes and caveats: A CD4+CD8+ double-positive population could not be excluded by the bead-based sorting. The substantial sharing of CDR3s among Th1, Th2 and regulatory T cells was interpreted as suggesting that cell fate choices are stochastic. Over 55% of CD8+ cytotoxic sequences belonged to clones with over 100 reads, whereas regulatory and Th2 subsets showed few such clones. V, D and J usage, CDR3 length and N-nucleotide additions showed no statistically significant differences among the seven subsets.

Measured from the cysteine to the phenylalanine, the CDR3 is 12 residues long. Only the CDR3 region is kept as DNA, spanning 36 bases read in frame from base 1. V loses 7 bases of germline sequence and J loses 1 base, and the interval between the two ends is 9 bases. Via the germline V gene, CDR1 is SQVTM and CDR2 ANQGSEA. A note on this clonotype: Its cognate antigen has yet to be identified. Per-nucleotide qualities are absent, and no much larger clonotype sits a single base away.

The sequence came from a man aged 40-49 years in good health. The source material was memory T cells sorted from blood. The cell subset or site label here, explained by the study, means: CD45RA-RO+ memory T cells. The chain is assembled from TRBV29-1 and TRBJ2-3, with an unclear D gene assignment. The DNA sequence is as follows: TGCAGCGCCGTATACGGCACAGATACGCAGTATTTT. This encodes CSAVYGTDTQYF.